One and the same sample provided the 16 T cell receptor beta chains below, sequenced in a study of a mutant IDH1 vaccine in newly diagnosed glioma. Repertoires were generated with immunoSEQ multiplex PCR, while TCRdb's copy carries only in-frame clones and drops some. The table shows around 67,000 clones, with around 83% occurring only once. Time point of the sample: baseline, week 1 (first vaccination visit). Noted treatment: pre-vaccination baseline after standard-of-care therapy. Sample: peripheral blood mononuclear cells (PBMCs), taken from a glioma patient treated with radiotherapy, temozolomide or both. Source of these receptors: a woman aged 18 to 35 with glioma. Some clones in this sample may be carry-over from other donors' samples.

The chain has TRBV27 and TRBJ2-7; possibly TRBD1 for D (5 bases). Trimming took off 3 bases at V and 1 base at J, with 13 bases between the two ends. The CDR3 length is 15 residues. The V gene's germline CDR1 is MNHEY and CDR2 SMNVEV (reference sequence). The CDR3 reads CASSFKRGLSYEQYF. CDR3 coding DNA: TGTGCCAGCAGTTTCAAAAGGGGTCTATCCTACGAGCAGTACTTC.

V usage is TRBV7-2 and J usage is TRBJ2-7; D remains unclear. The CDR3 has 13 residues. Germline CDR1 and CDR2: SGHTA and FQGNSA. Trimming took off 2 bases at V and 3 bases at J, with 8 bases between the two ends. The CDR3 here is CASSLNLVYEQYF. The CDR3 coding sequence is TGTGCCAGCAGCTTAAATCTAGTCTACGAGCAGTACTTC.

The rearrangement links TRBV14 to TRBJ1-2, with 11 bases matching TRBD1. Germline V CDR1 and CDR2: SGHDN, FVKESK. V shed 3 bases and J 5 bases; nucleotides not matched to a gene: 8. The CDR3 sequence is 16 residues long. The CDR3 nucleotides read TGTGCCAGCAGCCATCCCGGACAGGGGGCCGGGTATGGCTACACCTTC. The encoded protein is CASSHPGQGAGYGYTF.

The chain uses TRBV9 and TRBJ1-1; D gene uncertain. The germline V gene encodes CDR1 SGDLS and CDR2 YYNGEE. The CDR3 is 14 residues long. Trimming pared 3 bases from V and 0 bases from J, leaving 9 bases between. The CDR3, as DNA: TGTGCCAGCAGCGCACAGAGTATGAACACTGAAGCTTTCTTT. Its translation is CASSAQSMNTEAFF.

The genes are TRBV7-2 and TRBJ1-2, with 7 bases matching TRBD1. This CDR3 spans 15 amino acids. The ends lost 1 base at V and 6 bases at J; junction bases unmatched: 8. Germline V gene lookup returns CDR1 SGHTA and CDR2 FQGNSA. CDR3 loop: CASSLVRQGLDGYTF. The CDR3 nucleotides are TGTGCCAGCAGCTTAGTGAGACAGGGTCTGGATGGCTACACCTTC.

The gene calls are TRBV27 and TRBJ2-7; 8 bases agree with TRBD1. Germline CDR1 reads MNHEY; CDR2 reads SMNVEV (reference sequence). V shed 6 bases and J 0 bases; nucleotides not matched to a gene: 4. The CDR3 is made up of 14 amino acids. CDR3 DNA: TGTGCCAGCAGCGACAGGGGTGGCTCCTACGAGCAGTACTTC. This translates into CASSDRGGSYEQYF.

CDR3 region: CASSSEQGGLNTEAFF. The DNA of the CDR3 is TGTGCCAGCTCATCCGAACAGGGGGGGCTGAACACTGAAGCTTTCTTT. This rearrangement joins TRBV18 to TRBJ1-1, with TRBD1 identical over 8 bases. CDR3 length: 16 residues. After removal of 5 bases from V and 0 bases from J, the junction contained 8 bases not matched to a gene. Germline CDR1 is KGHSH and CDR2 is LQKENI.

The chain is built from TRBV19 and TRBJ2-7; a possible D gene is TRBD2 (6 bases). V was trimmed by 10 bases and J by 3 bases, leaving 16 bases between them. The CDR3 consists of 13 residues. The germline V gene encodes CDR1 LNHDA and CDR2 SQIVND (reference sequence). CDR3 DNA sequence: TGTGCCACCAGCGGACTACTAAACTACGAGCAGTACTTC. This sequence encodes CATSGLLNYEQYF.

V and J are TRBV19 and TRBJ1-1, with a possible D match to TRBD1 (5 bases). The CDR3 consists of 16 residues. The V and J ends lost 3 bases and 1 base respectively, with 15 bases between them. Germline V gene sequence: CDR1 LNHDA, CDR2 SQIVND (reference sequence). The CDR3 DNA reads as TGTGCCAGTAGTATTACAAGAGGGGCTCAGAACACTGAAGCTTTCTTT. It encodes CASSITRGAQNTEAFF.

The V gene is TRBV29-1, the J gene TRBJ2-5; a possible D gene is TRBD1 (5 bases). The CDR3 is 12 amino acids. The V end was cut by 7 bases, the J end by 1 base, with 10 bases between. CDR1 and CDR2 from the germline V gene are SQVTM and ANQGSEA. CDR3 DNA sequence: TGCAGCGCCCCGACAGTCCAAGAGACCCAGTACTTC. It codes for CSAPTVQETQYF.

CDR3 sequence reads: CASSHLAGASYEQYF. DNA for the CDR3: TGTGCCAGCAGCCACCTAGCGGGGGCGAGTTACGAGCAGTACTTC. The chain links TRBV4-2 to TRBJ2-7; 10 bases match TRBD2. Germline CDR1 LGHNA, CDR2 YNFKEQ. This CDR3 is built from 15 residues. J gave up 4 bases and V 3 bases, and 6 bases lay outside the gene matches.

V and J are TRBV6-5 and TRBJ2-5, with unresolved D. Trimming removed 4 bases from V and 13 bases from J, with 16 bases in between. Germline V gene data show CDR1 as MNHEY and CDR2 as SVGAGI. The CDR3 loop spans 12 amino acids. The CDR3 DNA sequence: TGTGCCAGCAGTTCCCACAGACCCGGCGTGTACTTC. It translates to CASSSHRPGVYF.

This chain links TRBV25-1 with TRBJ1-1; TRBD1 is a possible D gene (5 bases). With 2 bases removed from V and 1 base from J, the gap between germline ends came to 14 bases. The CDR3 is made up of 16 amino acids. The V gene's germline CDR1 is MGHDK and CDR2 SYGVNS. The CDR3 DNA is TGTGCCAGCAGTGAAAGAGGGGTGATTCCGAACACTGAAGCTTTCTTT. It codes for CASSERGVIPNTEAFF. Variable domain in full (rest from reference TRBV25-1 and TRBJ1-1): EADIYQTPRYLVIGTGKKITLECSQTMGHDKMYWYQQDPGMELHLIHYSYGVNSTEKGDLSSESTVSRIRTEHFPLTLESARPSHTSQYLCASSERGVIPNTEAFFGQGTRLTVV.

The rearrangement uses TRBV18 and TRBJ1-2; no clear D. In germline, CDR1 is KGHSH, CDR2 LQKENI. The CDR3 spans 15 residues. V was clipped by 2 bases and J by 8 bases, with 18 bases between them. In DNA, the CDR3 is TGTGCCAGCTCACCAGGTGGTGAGGGCCTGGGAGGCTACACCTTC. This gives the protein CASSPGGEGLGGYTF.

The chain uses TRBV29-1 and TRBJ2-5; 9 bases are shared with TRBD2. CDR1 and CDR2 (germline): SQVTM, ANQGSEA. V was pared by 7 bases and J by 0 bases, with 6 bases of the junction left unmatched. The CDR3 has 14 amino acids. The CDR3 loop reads CSAPTSGYQETQYF. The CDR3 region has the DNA TGCAGCGCCCCGACTAGCGGATACCAAGAGACCCAGTACTTC.

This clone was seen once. This chain's CDR3 is CASRGLGTAYGYTF. CDR3 nucleotides: TGTGCCAGCAGGGGGCTCGGGACAGCCTATGGCTACACCTTC. The chain has TRBV2 and TRBJ1-2; 7 nucleotides agree with TRBD1. Trimming took 6 bases from V and 4 from J; bases not matched to a gene: 8. Germline CDR1 is SNHLY and CDR2 is FYNNEI. This CDR3 region has 14 residues.